There are many counts of the clone carrying this TCR beta chain. What it binds is not known. These patients, aged 18 to 65, had recently diagnosed hyperthyroidism lasting under 2 months. Fresh peripheral blood, 10 ml, yielded the PBMCs. This specimen comes from a study of T cells in Graves' hyperthyroidism and ophthalmopathy. Study overall: Specimen type is peripheral blood, collected at initial diagnosis prior to any treatment. Study findings and constraints: Blood also showed most of the thyroid clonotypes that were expanded above 0.001.

Amplified regions were TCR beta CDR3 sequences from RNA transcripts. The HTBI primer set served for first-round RT-PCR of the TCR CDR3. MiXCR, run by TCRdb on the multiplex PCR reads, gives a single entry per CDR3 protein. The top ten hold roughly 8% of the sample, which has 700,000 or so distinct CDR3 sequences, 16% seen once. Deletions cut 3 bases from V and 13 bases from J, with 24 bases between. This CDR3 has 16 residues. CDR1 MNHEY and CDR2 SMNVEV come from the germline V gene (reference sequence). This chain links TRBV27 with TRBJ2-2; D may correspond to TRBD1 or TRBD2 (6 bases each). The sequencing sample was made of blood. This sequence originates from a man aged 18 to 35 with Graves' hyperthyroidism. Here the CDR3 reads CASSLYTGGGSRGLFF. CDR3 DNA: TGTGCCAGCAGTTTGTACACAGGAGGGGGATCCCGCGGGCTGTTTTTT.